One and the same sample provided the 14 T cell receptor beta chains below, sequenced in a study of blood T cell repertoires in COVID-19. Assay used: immunoSEQ multiplex PCR; TCRdb lists only in-frame clones, some missing. Of 250,000 or so clones in the sample, approximately 89% are singletons; the top ten hold approximately 3%. Sequenced input: PBMCs or T cells enriched from blood (not recorded which). These receptors all stem from a man aged 40-50 years who had been exposed to COVID-19.

This clone showed up just once. This rearrangement joins TRBV28 to TRBJ1-2, with D possibly TRBD1 on 5 matching bases. The germline V gene has CDR1 MDHEN and CDR2 SYDVKM. This CDR3 has 13 amino acids. V was clipped by 4 bases and J by 4 bases, with 10 bases between them. The CDR3 loop reads CASSSQEIYGYTF. DNA of the CDR3: TGTGCCAGCAGTTCACAGGAGATCTATGGCTACACCTTC.

The J gene is TRBJ1-3, the V gene TRBV28, with D possibly TRBD1 on 6 matching bases. This CDR3 has 16 residues. Trimming took 2 bases from V and 6 from J, leaving 17 bases between them. Germline V gene data show CDR1 as MDHEN and CDR2 as SYDVKM. CDR3 in amino acids: CASSLRTGTGVNTIYF. The CDR3 DNA reads TGTGCCAGCAGTTTACGAACAGGGACCGGGGTAAACACCATATATTTT.

Turning to this clone: Other DNA sequences in the sample encode the same CDR3. The chain has TRBV28 and TRBJ1-1; TRBD1 matches at 9 bases. Germline CDR1 reads MDHEN; CDR2 reads SYDVKM. The CDR3 has 14 amino acids. V shed 6 bases, J shed 3 bases, and the junction held 5 bases outside the gene matches. This CDR3 reads CASSPTGGYTEAFF. The DNA of the CDR3 is TGTGCCAGCAGCCCGACAGGGGGATACACTGAAGCTTTCTTT.

This clone is a singleton in its sample. The CDR3 sequence: CASQWEGDVSGELFF. The CDR3 nucleotides are TGTGCCAGCCAGTGGGAGGGAGACGTTTCCGGGGAGCTGTTTTTT. The chain links TRBV28 to TRBJ2-2, with 7 bases aligning to TRBD2. CDR3 length: 15 residues. V was clipped by 8 bases and J by 6 bases; unmatched bases: 12. CDR1 MDHEN and CDR2 SYDVKM come from the germline V gene.

This clone was observed a single time. This sequence joins TRBV30 and TRBJ1-5; the D is unclear. This CDR3 contains 12 residues. The V end was cut by 2 bases, the J end by 9 bases, with 11 bases between. In germline, CDR1 is GTSNPN, CDR2 SVGIG (reference sequence). The CDR3 coding sequence is TGTGCCTGGAGTCCGGGGATTGGGCCCCAGCATTTT. It yields the protein CAWSPGIGPQHF.

The rearrangement uses TRBV30 and TRBJ1-1; 11 bases align to TRBD1. There are 16 residues in the CDR3. Germline V gives CDR1 GTSNPN, CDR2 SVGIG (reference sequence). Trimming at V came to 3 bases and at J to 3 bases, leaving 9 bases not matched to a gene. Here the CDR3 DNA reads TGTGCCTGGAGGTCAGGACAGGGGGCGGGTTACACTGAAGCTTTCTTT. It yields the protein CAWRSGQGAGYTEAFF.

The chain is built from TRBV7-3 and TRBJ1-5; D is possibly TRBD1 (5 bases). The V gene lost 5 bases and the J gene lost 2 bases, with 7 bases spanning the gap. Per germline, CDR1 SGHTA and CDR2 FQGTGA. This CDR3 region has 13 residues. For the CDR3, the DNA is TGTGCCAGCAGCCAAGGGGGCAATCAGCCCCAGCATTTT. It yields the protein CASSQGGNQPQHF.

This chain uses TRBV4-2 with TRBJ1-5; no clear D. Deletions cut 0 bases from V and 0 bases from J, with 15 bases between. Germline loops: CDR1 LGHNA, CDR2 YNFKEQ. The CDR3 loop spans 18 amino acids. Here the CDR3 DNA reads TGTGCCAGCAGCCAAGATCGAGGAGGTGGTTATAGCAATCAGCCCCAGCATTTT. This encodes CASSQDRGGGYSNQPQHF.

V gene TRBV9 combines with J gene TRBJ1-5; 7 bases align to TRBD1. Germline V lookup: CDR1 SGDLS, CDR2 YYNGEE. J gave up 6 bases and V 4 bases, and 10 bases lay outside the gene matches. CDR3 length: 15 amino acids. CDR3 residues: CASSPGASGGQPQHF. The CDR3 region has the DNA TGTGCCAGCAGCCCAGGGGCGTCAGGGGGTCAGCCCCAGCATTTT.

A single count supports this clone. V and J are TRBV9 and TRBJ2-7, with a weak D call TRBD2 (6 bases). V dropped 3 bases and J dropped 5 bases, with 21 bases sitting between them. The CDR3 is 16 amino acids. Per germline, CDR1 SGDLS and CDR2 YYNGEE. CDR3 sequence reads: CASSESGLRGSNEQYF. The CDR3 DNA is TGTGCCAGCAGCGAATCGGGACTCCGTGGGTCCAACGAGCAGTACTTC.

This clone was seen a single time. This chain uses TRBV3-1 (or the pseudogene TRBV3-2) with TRBJ2-6; D gene uncertain. This CDR3 region has 16 residues. The V gene's germline CDR1 is LGHDT and CDR2 YNNKEL (reference sequence). V lost 0 bases, J lost 0 bases, and 6 bases lay in between. The CDR3 reads CASSQDTYSGANVLTF. CDR3 coding DNA: TGTGCCAGCAGCCAAGATACCTACTCTGGGGCCAACGTCCTGACTTTC.

V and J are TRBV3-1 (or the pseudogene TRBV3-2) and TRBJ2-3; 12 nucleotides agree with TRBD2. Unmatched junction bases numbered 7, after V lost 2 bases and J lost 7 bases. CDR3 length: 16 residues. Germline CDR1 is LGHDT and CDR2 is YNNKEL (reference sequence). CDR3 sequence reads: CASSQRLAGASNTQYF. The DNA for the CDR3 is TGTGCCAGCAGCCAAAGACTAGCGGGGGCCTCGAATACGCAGTATTTT.

The chain joins TRBV28 to TRBJ1-6; 9 bases align to TRBD1. Trimming cost V 8 bases and J 5 bases; bases outside gene matches: 13. There are 17 residues in the CDR3. Per germline, CDR1 MDHEN and CDR2 SYDVKM. The CDR3 coding sequence is TGTGCCAGCTCACTCCCGGGACAGGGTTTTAATAATTCACCCCTCCACTTT. It translates to CASSLPGQGFNNSPLHF.

This chain links TRBV5-1 with TRBJ1-2; 7 nucleotides line up with TRBD1. Germline CDR1 SGHRS, CDR2 YFSETQ. The CDR3 contains 15 residues. Germline trimming cut 0 bases from V and 4 bases from J; bases unmatched to any gene: 6. CDR3 DNA sequence: TGCGCCAGCAGCTTGGTTGAGAGGGGGCTCTATGGCTACACCTTC. This sequence encodes CASSLVERGLYGYTF.